This T cell receptor beta chain derives from a study of control samples from healthy donors and cancer patients. The CDR3 has 13 residues. Germline CDR1 reads SGHDN; CDR2 reads FVKESK. The junction had 2 bases not matched to a gene; V was cut back by 4 bases and J by 5 bases. Clones were sequenced by immunoSEQ multiplex PCR, and TCRdb holds only the in-frame ones, with some missing. Of 110,000 to 150,000 clones in the sample, approximately 86% were seen once. Sample: blood. The clonotype originates from a woman under 40 in good health. The chain is built from TRBV14 and TRBJ1-2; 9 bases align to TRBD1. Here the CDR3 reads CASSPDRGYGYTF. The DNA of the CDR3 is TGTGCCAGCAGCCCGGACAGGGGTTATGGCTACACCTTC. Together with reference TRBV14 and TRBJ1-2, the CDR3 gives the full variable domain: EAGVTQFPSHSVIEKGQTVTLRCDPISGHDNLYWYRRVMGKEIKFLLHFVKESKQDESGMPNNRFLAERTGGTYSTLKVQPAELEDSGVYFCASSPDRGYGYTFGSGTRLTVV.